This TCR beta chain is from a study of cytomegalovirus exposure and HLA in healthy donors listed by TCRdb under 2017. Broadly, across the study: An earlier analysis of under 600 of the donors reported roughly 300 Gb of sequence data and 117 million unique TCR beta sequences from 150 million to 200 million T cells. Around 320 gigabases of sequencing data and tens of millions of unique TCR sequences were included in an early release covering several hundred HLA-typed donors. Among the approximately 430 genotyped donors, around 79% belonged to the genetic ancestry cluster associated with self-reported Caucasian donors. The study aimed to test whether signatures of past pathogen exposure could be identified by cataloging public T cell receptors. The study profiled the T cell repertoires of 500 to 800 subjects by immunosequencing and related them to cytomegalovirus serostatus. Along with the approximately 620-subject first cohort, a separate validation cohort of over a hundred different subjects was used. To predict cytomegalovirus infection status, the study brought together high-throughput TCR immunosequencing, statistical association of individual TCRs with disease status, and machine learning. A later analysis re-examined previously published TCR beta repertoires from more than 650 donors and added high-resolution HLA genotyping to investigate patterns of TCR occurrence. In the later analysis, no new phenotypic data were used to find candidate immune exposures; instead, reliance was placed on TCR beta sequences and their occurrence across donors. To decide whether each TCR beta V gene segment behaved as functional or pseudogenic, an earlier analysis of approximately 620 of the donors relied on high-throughput TCR beta sequencing. Alongside the repertoire data, information on donor age, sex, ethnicity and CMV serostatus was compiled. A later genetic analysis used genome-wide SNP genotypes for 398 of the 666 donors, treating that subset as a discovery cohort. Every repertoire in the discovery cohort had been generated on one and the same sequencing platform. HLA typing covered class I and class II loci at four-digit resolution. Typing coverage differed by locus: A, B, C, DRB1 and DQB1 were typed in about 629-640 donors, DQA1 in about 500, DPA1 in some 600, and DPB1 in just under 490. A handful of DR-DQ haplotypes were handled as single units for association and clustering because linkage in the cohort was strong. Across approximately 400 genotyped donors of the cohort, an average of about 220,000 unique TCR beta nucleotide sequences per donor were sequenced, and roughly 20% of those sequences were non-productive. The research as a whole found: Because HLA typing was unavailable for some donors at each locus, only the typed subset was used in association tests. A cluster of highly shared sequence variants was judged likely to be a technical artifact of the sequencing pipeline. Most TCR sequences were seen in very few donors, while some public TCRs were found in many individuals. According to the authors, the approach could potentially be generalized to other disease states and immunological phenotypes. The earlier analysis of fewer than 750 of the donors excluded fewer than 20 rarely observed V segments, including chromosome 9 orphons, because counts were too low. According to a later analysis, most CMV-associated TCR beta chains appeared to be HLA-restricted, and the HLA associations seemed to be driven largely by CMV exposure. CMV serostatus was the only immune exposure information available for the cohort. According to a later analysis, TCR association rates differed among HLA loci, with DRB1 alleles showing the most associated TCRs and HLA-C alleles showing the fewest. Linkage disequilibrium might explain the correlated functional status among segregating V segments, but an unknown experimental factor could not be ruled out. At a false discovery rate of 0.05, a later analysis linked about 16,000 TCR beta sequences to specific HLA alleles. According to a later analysis, parvovirus B19, influenza, CMV and Epstein-Barr virus appeared linked to several top co-occurrence clusters. A total of 150 to 200 TCR beta chains were listed by the study as associated with cytomegalovirus. Sequencing depth was assumed to be roughly uniform across donors in the presence/absence analyses, though that assumption may not hold. Only TCR beta chains were sequenced in this cohort, and the absence of alpha or paired-chain data limited detectable features. Compared with equally common non-associated chains, HLA-associated TCR beta chains in a later analysis were more clonally expanded and had lower generation probabilities. A further reported finding was that TCR beta sequences accurately predicted the HLA-A and HLA-B alleles for most subjects in the first cohort. The 87-base-pair reads could not distinguish some IMGT-functional V segments, including TRBV6-2 and TRBV6-3, so those segments were excluded. Compared with the roughly 710-donor mean, donors in an Asian-associated ancestry cluster had fewer N-insertions in productive TCRs, according to a later genetic analysis. An earlier analysis of around 540 of the donors showed that most TCR beta V segments appeared in productive rearrangements either about 87% or about 30% of the time, which broadly matched IMGT annotations. In both the original and validation cohorts, the classifier was reported to diagnose cytomegalovirus status with high specificity and sensitivity. An association between a missense DCLRE1C variant and V-gene and J-gene trimming of TCR beta chains was found in a later genetic analysis and replicated in an independent cohort. When HLA alleles, especially DR and DQ, strongly co-occurred, attributing TCR associations to individual alleles was difficult. Three of the identified cytomegalovirus-associated TCR beta chains were confirmed in vitro to be specific for cytomegalovirus antigens.

The cohort was made up of under 800 healthy bone marrow donors. At the time of sampling, every cohort member was nominally healthy, though immune exposures that went unrecorded were likely present. The donor was CMV seronegative and was included in the group of 352 seronegative cohort members. A peripheral blood sample was collected from each donor, and TCR beta sequencing was performed on peripheral blood mononuclear cells. Genomic DNA was extracted from the blood cell samples with the Qiagen DNeasy Blood Extraction Kit. This clone was counted only a few times. Its antigen is not yet known. Qualities for individual bases were not recorded, and no much larger clone is one base off. Receptor libraries were prepared by the immunoSEQ multiplex PCR assay. For the multiplex PCR, a mixture combining 60 forward primers for TCR Vbeta segments and 13 reverse primers for TCR Jbeta segments was used. Amplification of the CDR3 region of rearranged TCR beta genes was performed with a multiplex PCR assay on genomic DNA. The Illumina HiSeq System was used to sequence the amplified TCR beta libraries as 87-base-pair reads. As for how the authors treated the data: A later analysis tallied around 82 million unique TCR beta chains across the 660 or so repertoires, and about 12 million of those chains were shared by two or more donors. Raw reads were error-corrected and collapsed into unique sequences with a nearest-neighbor algorithm that merged closely related sequences to remove PCR and sequencing errors. Alignment of CDR3 sequences to IMGT reference sequences was used to assign V, D and J gene segments. For a sequence to be retained, a match of at least six nucleotides to both a V gene segment and a J gene segment was required. A rearrangement was called productive if the CDR3 had no stop codons and remained in frame with V and J, and every other rearrangement was called non-productive. CDR3 was defined by IMGT convention, running from the second conserved V-encoded cysteine to the conserved J-encoded phenylalanine. The earlier analysis of approximately 590 of the donors excluded any sequence lacking an unambiguous match to a single V gene segment. An earlier analysis of a few hundred of the donors classified V segments as functional when productive rearrangements were above 56.7% and as segregating when the standard deviation between donors was above 5%. To diagnose cytomegalovirus status from the catalog of TCR beta chain sequences, a statistical classification framework was built. In a later analysis, V and J genes were assigned by comparing TCR nucleotide sequences against IMGT/GENE-DB human TR gene sequences. Using the TCRdist pipeline, a later analysis assigned CDR3 sequences along with most-parsimonious VDJ recombination scenarios. In a later analysis, each TCR beta chain was defined by its CDR3 amino acid sequence together with its V-gene family, and reads without a unique V-gene family were excluded. To address suspected cross-contamination and a sequencing artifact, a later analysis removed a few hundred highly shared, low-generation-probability nucleotide sequences. In a later analysis, a clonal expansion index for each public chain was calculated from normalized within-repertoire ranks of inferred template counts. In a later analysis, generation probabilities were computed using a VDJ recombination model fitted to out-of-frame rearrangements, and the results were checked against IGoR. A later analysis scored TCR-TCR, TCR-HLA and TCR-CMV co-occurrence with hypergeometric tests, applying a repertoire-size bias correction to TCR pairs. False discovery rates were estimated in a later analysis by permuting HLA or CMV assignments 20 times. In a later analysis, co-occurring TCRs were grouped using DBSCAN, and TCRdist sequence similarity was added for clustering within HLA-allele-positive subsets. Repertoires with fewer than 30,000 or more than 120,000 public chains, plus five repertoires with anomalous nucleotide sharing, were excluded from co-occurrence clustering. TCRdb took over this immuneACCESS table, retaining in-frame rearrangements with V and J assigned. Such tables are incomplete; in checked studies, under half of the missing clones stem from an unresolved V gene, and the remainder is unexplained. D and trimming come from the DNA, and the V and J calls and clone size come from that table. The sample contains under 200,000 clones, roughly 85% of them found a single time. The ten largest account for about 1.3% of the sample.

Inclusive of the bounding cysteine and phenylalanine, the CDR3 is 15 residues long. Only the CDR3 DNA stays, 45 bases, in frame from base 1. CDR1 and CDR2 are drawn from the germline V gene: LGHNA, YSLEER. The junction shows trimming of 3 bases on V and 3 bases on J, and the gene matches do not reach 6 bases of it. The rearranged segments are TRBV4-3 and TRBJ2-7; the junction holds 9 bases that match TRBD2. This TCR was sampled from a woman aged 45-59 years in good health and CMV-seronegative. Sequenced input: PBMCs. The CDR3 in this case is CASSQRTSEYYEQYF. The DNA reads as follows: TGCGCCAGCAGCCAGAGGACTAGCGAGTACTACGAGCAGTACTTC.